The 27 T cell receptor beta chains listed next were all sequenced from one sample in a study of OX40 agonist ivuxolimab in advanced cancers. The protocol was immunoSEQ multiplex PCR, while the TCRdb copy is restricted to in-frame clones and leaves out a portion. The data hold just under 80,000 clones, with about 89% observed a single time. The sequencing here drew on CD4+ or CD8+ T cells sorted from blood, taken in a trial of the OX40 agonist ivuxolimab. These TCRs come from an adult with an advanced solid tumor such as melanoma, head and neck, liver or kidney cancer.

On this clone: At one boundary the junction diverges from the germline segment, which might be a read error. J is TRBJ2-7 and V is TRBV27, with a weak D call TRBD1 (5 bases). Per the germline V gene, CDR1 is MNHEY and CDR2 is SMNVEV (reference sequence). The CDR3 consists of 16 residues. CDR3: CASSLSHGGAVYEQYF. DNA for the CDR3: TGTGCCAGCAGTCTATCACACGGTGGGGCCGTCTACGAGCAGTACTTC.

The rearrangement links TRBV7-9 to TRBJ2-1; 13 positions agree with TRBD2. The V and J ends lost 3 bases and 10 bases, in that order; junction bases with no gene match: 12. Germline V gene data show CDR1 as SEHNR and CDR2 as FQNEAQ (reference sequence). The CDR3 is made up of 17 amino acids. The CDR3 is CASSLGGLAGIIGEQFF. Written as DNA, the CDR3 is TGTGCCAGCAGCTTGGGGGGACTAGCGGGAATAATCGGCGAGCAGTTCTTC.

The chain is built from TRBV9 and TRBJ2-7; 7 positions agree with TRBD1. This CDR3 is 14 amino acids long. V dropped 4 bases and J dropped 7; count of bases not matched to a gene: 11. Germline CDR1 reads SGDLS; CDR2 reads YYNGEE. The CDR3 DNA sequence: TGTGCCAGCAGCCTCGACTTGGGACAGCGGGAGCAGTACTTC. Amino acid sequence: CASSLDLGQREQYF.

The chain combines TRBV30 with TRBJ1-2; no definite D call. V dropped 1 base and J dropped 2 bases, with 8 bases sitting between them. This CDR3 region has 13 residues. Looked up from germline, CDR1 is GTSNPN and CDR2 is SVGIG (reference sequence). The CDR3 region is CAWSAPQNYGYTF. CDR3 DNA sequence: TGTGCCTGGAGTGCACCACAGAACTATGGCTACACCTTC.

This sequence joins TRBV5-1 and TRBJ2-2, with D maybe TRBD2 (5 bases). This CDR3 contains 16 residues. V was shortened by 1 base and J by 6 bases, with 16 bases between the two germline ends. Germline lookup yields CDR1 SGHRS and CDR2 YFSETQ. The CDR3 DNA sequence: TGCGCCAGCAGCTTGTTGAGGGTCGGCATAGCCGGGGAGCTGTTTTTT. Encoded protein: CASSLLRVGIAGELFF. The full variable domain, with the rest looked up from reference TRBV5-1 and TRBJ2-2, is KAGVTQTPRYLIKTRGQQVTLSCSPISGHRSVSWYQQTPGQGLQFLFEYFSETQRNKGNFPGRFSGRQFSNSRSEMNVSTLELGDSALYLCASSLLRVGIAGELFFGEGSRLTVL.

The chain uses TRBV14 and TRBJ2-5, with TRBD1 as a possible D gene (6 bases). There are 14 residues in the CDR3. Germline CDR1 is SGHDN and CDR2 is FVKESK. The V gene lost 0 bases and the J gene lost 3 bases, with 8 bases spanning the gap. This CDR3 reads CASSQDSGEETQYF. CDR3 sequence (DNA): TGTGCCAGCAGCCAAGATTCAGGGGAAGAGACCCAGTACTTC.

The rearrangement links TRBV11-2 to TRBJ2-6; D not resolved. This CDR3 has 14 residues. Germline values: CDR1 SGHAT, CDR2 FQNNGV. Trimming stripped 8 bases from V and 0 bases from J, with 8 bases between. DNA for the CDR3: TGTGCCAGCCTGACTGGCTCTGGGGCCAACGTCCTGACTTTC. It specifies CASLTGSGANVLTF.

This clone was counted once. The rearrangement uses TRBV5-1 and TRBJ2-2, with TRBD1 matching 8 bases. The V and J ends lost 2 bases and 3 bases, in that order; junction bases with no gene match: 6. Germline V gives CDR1 SGHRS, CDR2 YFSETQ. The length of the CDR3 is 16 residues. CDR3 loop: CASSFSQGADTGELFF. CDR3 bases: TGCGCCAGCAGCTTCTCCCAGGGGGCGGACACCGGGGAGCTGTTTTTT. Together with reference TRBV5-1 and TRBJ2-2, the CDR3 gives the full variable domain: KAGVTQTPRYLIKTRGQQVTLSCSPISGHRSVSWYQQTPGQGLQFLFEYFSETQRNKGNFPGRFSGRQFSNSRSEMNVSTLELGDSALYLCASSFSQGADTGELFFGEGSRLTVL.

CDR3 in amino acids: CASSELILAGGTYEQYF. CDR3 coding DNA: TGTGCCAGCAGTGAATTAATCCTAGCGGGAGGGACCTACGAGCAGTACTTC. The chain combines TRBV25-1 with TRBJ2-7, with 12 positions matching TRBD2. This CDR3 contains 17 residues. J lost 2 bases, V lost 1 base, and 6 bases had no gene match. The germline CDR1 and CDR2 sequences are MGHDK and SYGVNS.

This clone was picked up one time. The chain recombines TRBV4-3 with TRBJ2-2; 11 bases are a match to TRBD2. The CDR3 is 15 residues long. The germline CDR1 and CDR2 sequences are LGHNA and YSLEER. The V segment lost 4 bases and the J segment 6 bases; nucleotides outside the gene matches: 4. CDR3 region: CASSPLAGGAGELFF. The DNA for the CDR3 is TGCGCCAGCAGCCCCTTAGCGGGAGGGGCCGGGGAGCTGTTTTTT.

In this sample, this clone turned up once. The chain couples TRBV6-5 to TRBJ2-7; TRBD1 matches 8 bases. The germline CDR1 and CDR2 sequences are MNHEY and SVGAGI. The CDR3 is 14 residues long. V was clipped by 0 bases and J by 3 bases; unmatched bases: 1. CDR3 DNA: TGTGCCAGCAGTTACTCGACAGGGGTCTACGAGCAGTACTTC. Translated: CASSYSTGVYEQYF.

This chain uses TRBV30 with TRBJ2-1, with 9 bases that match TRBD2. With V trimmed by 4 bases and J by 2 bases, 9 bases remained unmatched. Per the germline V gene, CDR1 is GTSNPN and CDR2 is SVGIG (reference sequence). This CDR3 is 16 amino acids long. The CDR3 region has the DNA TGTGCCTGGAAGGGAGGAAGCGGGAGGCCCTACAATGAGCAGTTCTTC. Amino acids: CAWKGGSGRPYNEQFF.

The chain has TRBV7-2 and TRBJ2-5; 9 positions match TRBD2. The DNA end is a closer match to TRBJ2-7, so the J assignment may be wrong. The CDR3 runs to 15 residues. Germline-derived CDR1 and CDR2 are SGHTA and FQGNSA. CDR3 DNA sequence: TGTGCCAGCAGTCCCGGGACTAGCATGTCCTACGAGCAGTACTTC. Translated: CASSPGTSMSYEQYF.

The V and J genes are TRBV6-6 and TRBJ2-3; 11 nucleotides line up with TRBD2. Trimming at V came to 6 bases and at J to 4 bases, leaving 6 bases not matched to a gene. Germline assignment: CDR1 MNHNY and CDR2 SVGAGI (reference sequence). There are 15 residues in the CDR3. CDR3 in DNA: TGTGCCAGCAGCCTCATAGCGGGAGGGTCAGATACGCAGTATTTT. Its protein is CASSLIAGGSDTQYF.

The chain joins TRBV29-1 to TRBJ2-5; D is unclear. V lost 6 bases and J lost 4, with 6 bases in between. The germline V gene encodes CDR1 SQVTM and CDR2 ANQGSEA. The CDR3 has 10 amino acids. For the CDR3, the DNA is TGCAGCGTAGCCTCAGAGACCCAGTACTTC. Translated: CSVASETQYF. The full variable domain, in which reference TRBV29-1 and TRBJ2-5 provide the parts outside the CDR3, is SAVISQKPSRDICQRGTSLTIQCQVDSQVTMMFWYRQQPGQSLTLIATANQGSEATYESGFVIDKFPISRPNLTFSTLTVSNMSPEDSSIYLCSVASETQYFGPGTRLLVL.

The chain couples TRBV7-2 to TRBJ1-3; no reliable D call. The CDR3 spans 14 residues. The V gene lost 4 bases and the J gene lost 3 bases, with 10 bases spanning the gap. Germline V gives CDR1 SGHTA, CDR2 FQGNSA. CDR3 sequence reads: CASSSGAVGNTIYF. The DNA of the CDR3 is TGTGCCAGCAGCTCCGGTGCAGTTGGAAACACCATATATTTT.

The chain recombines TRBV19 with TRBJ1-5; 12 bases fit TRBD1. J was trimmed by 7 bases and V by 5 bases; bases with no gene match: 9. The CDR3 sequence is 16 residues long. Germline V gene lookup returns CDR1 LNHDA and CDR2 SQIVND (reference sequence). CDR3 DNA: TGTGCCAGTAGTCCCCGGGACAGGGGGCTTAGCCAGCCCCAGCATTTT. Its protein is CASSPRDRGLSQPQHF.

This chain joins TRBV6-1 and TRBJ1-1; TRBD1 aligns across 7 bases. Looked up from germline, CDR1 is MNHNS and CDR2 is SASEGT. CDR3 length: 14 amino acids. The V segment lost 7 bases and the J segment 4 bases; nucleotides outside the gene matches: 9. CDR3 sequence (DNA): TGTGCCAGCATTCCGGGACAGAGCTTCACTGAAGCTTTCTTT. Protein: CASIPGQSFTEAFF.

This rearrangement joins TRBV29-1 to TRBJ2-7, with no clear D. Germline lookup yields CDR1 SQVTM and CDR2 ANQGSEA. Trimming stripped 4 bases from V and 2 bases from J, with 12 bases between. The CDR3 consists of 13 residues. This CDR3 reads CSVVGNSPYEQYF. The CDR3 coding sequence is TGCAGCGTTGTAGGGAATTCCCCCTACGAGCAGTACTTC.

The genes are TRBV6-6 and TRBJ2-2, with 7 bases lining up with TRBD2. This CDR3 has 16 residues. Germline loops: CDR1 MNHNY, CDR2 SVGAGI (reference sequence). Trimming took 0 bases from V and 6 from J; bases not matched to a gene: 7. The CDR3 region has the DNA TGTGCCAGCAGTTACTCCCCAAGCGGGATGGCCGGGGAGCTGTTTTTT. Its protein product is CASSYSPSGMAGELFF.

The rearrangement uses TRBV5-1 and TRBJ1-2, with TRBD1 matching over 7 bases. The CDR3 is 16 amino acids. Trimming removed 0 bases from V and 4 bases from J; junction bases left unmatched: 9. Germline lookup yields CDR1 SGHRS and CDR2 YFSETQ. The CDR3 region has the DNA TGCGCCAGCAGCTTGGTACAGGGGCGCTACATCTATGGCTACACCTTC. Translated, it gives CASSLVQGRYIYGYTF.

The CDR3 reads CASSPIRIGLAKNIQYF. The CDR3, as DNA: TGTGCCAGCAGCCCAATTCGGATTGGGCTAGCCAAAAACATTCAGTACTTC. J is TRBJ2-4 and V is TRBV7-8; D is ambiguous. The CDR3 spans 17 residues. V was trimmed by 5 bases and J by 0 bases, leaving 17 bases between them. Per germline, CDR1 SGHVS and CDR2 FQNEAQ. The full variable domain, rest sourced from reference TRBV7-8 and TRBJ2-4, is GAGVSQSPRYKVAKRGQDVALRCDPISGHVSLFWYQQALGQGPEFLTYFQNEAQLDKSGLPSDRFFAERPEGSVSTLKIQRTQQEDSAVYLCASSPIRIGLAKNIQYFGAGTRLSVL.

V usage is TRBV5-6 and J usage is TRBJ1-5; D may be TRBD1 (5 bases). The CDR3 sequence is 14 residues long. Between the trimmed V and J ends, which lost 2 bases and 1 base, there was a span of 7 bases. Germline V gene sequence: CDR1 SGHDT, CDR2 YYEEEE. CDR3 in amino acids: CASSFGGSNQPQHF. The DNA of the CDR3 is TGTGCCAGCAGCTTCGGGGGGAGCAATCAGCCCCAGCATTTT.

The chain has TRBV19 and TRBJ2-5; 11 nucleotides match TRBD1. The CDR3 consists of 16 residues. Germline CDR1 and CDR2: LNHDA and SQIVND (reference sequence). V was clipped by 2 bases and J by 1 base; unmatched bases: 3. CDR3 coding DNA: TGTGCCAGTAGTATATTTGGGACAGGGGGCCAAGAGACCCAGTACTTC. This encodes CASSIFGTGGQETQYF.

This chain uses TRBV4-1 with TRBJ2-4; D uncertain. From germline, CDR1 is MGHRA and CDR2 YSYEKL. Trimming stripped 0 bases from V and 0 bases from J, with 6 bases between. This CDR3 spans 15 amino acids. The CDR3 spells CASSQDPLAKNIQYF. CDR3 sequence (DNA): TGCGCCAGCAGCCAAGATCCGCTAGCCAAAAACATTCAGTACTTC.

The chain recombines TRBV6-1 with TRBJ2-1, with TRBD2 matching 7 bases. Germline CDR1 MNHNS, CDR2 SASEGT. The CDR3 sequence is 13 residues long. With 3 bases clipped from V and 8 bases from J, the junction kept 4 bases outside the gene matches. CDR3 nucleotides: TGTGCCAGCAGTGATTCAGGGAGGGATGAGCAGTTCTTC. As protein: CASSDSGRDEQFF.

The V gene is TRBV13, the J gene TRBJ2-3; the D is unclear. Germline V gives CDR1 PRHDT, CDR2 FYEKMQ (reference sequence). The V gene lost 4 bases and the J gene lost 1 base, with 12 bases spanning the gap. The CDR3 has 15 amino acids. The chain's CDR3 is CASSSPTMRTDTQYF. CDR3 nucleotide sequence: TGTGCCAGCAGCTCACCGACGATGCGCACAGATACGCAGTATTTT.